This T cell receptor (beta chain) came from a study of response to subunit inactivated influenza vaccine. Study findings and constraints: Few additional T cells are recruited per seasonal influenza vaccination, authors suggested.

For this clonotype: Its antigen is still unknown. One end of the junction is discordant with germline, which a read error may explain.

The CDR3 length is 13 residues. CDR1 is ENHRY and CDR2 is SYGVKD in the germline V gene. TCRdb itself ran the RT-PCR reads through MiXCR, one entry per CDR3 protein. The sample yields around 790,000 distinct CDR3 sequences, 20% to 25% seen once. This TCR was recovered from a man aged 50-60 years who received an inactivated influenza vaccine. The chain uses TRBV10-3 and TRBJ2-5; 7 positions match TRBD1. Here the sequenced sample was PBMCs from blood, taken roughly 5 days after vaccination. The chain's CDR3 is CAISEGRQGTVWF. The CDR3 region has the DNA TGTGCCATCAGTGAAGGCCGACAGGGAACGGTTTGGTTC.